These 2 T cell receptor beta chains were all obtained from the same sample, sequenced in a study of T cell responses to AZD1222 COVID-19 vaccine. Profiled with immunoSEQ multiplex PCR; TCRdb holds only in-frame clones, not every one. The profile covers tens of thousands of clones, with approximately 91% appearing a single time and 22% taken by the ten largest. The material was peripheral blood, obtained on day 0 of AZD1222 vaccination. These receptors came from an adult in good health.

This chain connects TRBV12-2 to TRBJ1-1; the table's D call, TRBD1, has no DNA check behind it. TRBV12-2 is flagged as a pseudogene. The CDR3 runs to 18 residues. CDR3 sequence (DNA): TGTGCAAGTCGCTCGCACCCCACGACAGGTGAGCCAAACACTGAAGCTTTCTTT. This encodes CASRSHPTTGEPNTEAFF.

The V call is TRBV7-8, the J call TRBJ1-5, with TRBD1 as a possible D gene (5 bases). The germline V and J ends were trimmed by 5 bases and 4 bases, with 9 bases remaining between them. The germline V gene has CDR1 SGHVS and CDR2 FQNEAQ. This CDR3 region has 13 residues. The CDR3 coding sequence is TGTGCCAGCAGCCTGGGGACTAATCAGCCCCAGCATTTT. Its protein product is CASSLGTNQPQHF.